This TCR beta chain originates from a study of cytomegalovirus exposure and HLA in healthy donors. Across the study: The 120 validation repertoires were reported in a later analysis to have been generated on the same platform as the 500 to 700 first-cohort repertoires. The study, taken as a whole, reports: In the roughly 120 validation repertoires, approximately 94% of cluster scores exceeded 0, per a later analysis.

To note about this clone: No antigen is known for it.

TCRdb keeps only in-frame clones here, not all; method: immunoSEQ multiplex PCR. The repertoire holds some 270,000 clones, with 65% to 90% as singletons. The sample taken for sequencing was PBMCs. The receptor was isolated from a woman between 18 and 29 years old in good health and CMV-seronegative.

DNA of the CDR3: TGCGCCAGCAGCTTGGCCGTAATACTAGCGGGGTACGCAGATACGCAGTATTTT. Protein sequence: CASSLAVILAGYADTQYF. The J gene is TRBJ2-3, the V gene TRBV5-1; 10 positions agree with TRBD2. V lost 0 bases and J lost 4; bases outside the gene matches: 11. Per germline, CDR1 SGHRS and CDR2 YFSETQ. The CDR3 is 18 amino acids.